This T cell receptor beta chain was recovered during a study of CD8 T cells in ankylosing spondylitis. About this clonotype itself: The antigen remains unidentified.

General study points: Roughly eight highly homologous variants made up a TCR beta motif that seemed to typify ankylosing spondylitis blood. Earlier studies detected some motif variants in reactive arthritis synovial fluid and blood. In ankylosing spondylitis patients, matched synovial fluid reportedly showed significant enrichment of disease-linked clones. Peripheral blood held disease-linked clones only at relatively low frequency, and these were CD8+.

Quantitative 5'-RACE with molecular barcodes produced the TCR beta libraries. TCRdb fed the 5' RACE reads into MiXCR, producing one record per CDR3 protein. This sample has some 700,000 distinct CDR3 sequences, with around 19% found just once. The TCR was taken from a male donor with ankylosing spondylitis. The sequenced sample was blood, either unsorted or a sorted T cell fraction (not recorded which).

The CDR3 region has the DNA TGTGCTAGTGGCCCCGGACAGGGGCGACAGCCCCAGCATTTT. Encoded protein: CASGPGQGRQPQHF. The genes are TRBV12-5 and TRBJ1-5, with 9 bases fitting TRBD1. This CDR3 is built from 14 residues. With 6 bases clipped from V and 7 bases from J, the junction kept 7 bases outside the gene matches. Germline values: CDR1 LGHNT, CDR2 FRNRAP.